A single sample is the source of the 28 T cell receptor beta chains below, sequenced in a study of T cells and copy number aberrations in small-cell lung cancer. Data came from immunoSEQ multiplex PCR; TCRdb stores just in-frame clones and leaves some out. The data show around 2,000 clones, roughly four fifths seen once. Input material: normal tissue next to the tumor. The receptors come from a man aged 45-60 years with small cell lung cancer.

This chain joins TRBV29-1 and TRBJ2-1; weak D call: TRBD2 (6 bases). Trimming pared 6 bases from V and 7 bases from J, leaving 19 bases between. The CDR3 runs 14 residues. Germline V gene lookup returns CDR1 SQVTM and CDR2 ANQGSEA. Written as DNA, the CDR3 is TGCAGCGTGTTACTAGCCCCTTTAGGGAATGAGCAGTTCTTC. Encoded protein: CSVLLAPLGNEQFF.

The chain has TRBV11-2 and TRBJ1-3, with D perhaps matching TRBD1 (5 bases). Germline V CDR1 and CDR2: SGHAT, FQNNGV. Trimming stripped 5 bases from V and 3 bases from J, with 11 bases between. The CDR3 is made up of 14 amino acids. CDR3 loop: CASSPPGGGNTIYF. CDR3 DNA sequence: TGTGCCAGCAGCCCACCGGGGGGTGGAAACACCATATATTTT.

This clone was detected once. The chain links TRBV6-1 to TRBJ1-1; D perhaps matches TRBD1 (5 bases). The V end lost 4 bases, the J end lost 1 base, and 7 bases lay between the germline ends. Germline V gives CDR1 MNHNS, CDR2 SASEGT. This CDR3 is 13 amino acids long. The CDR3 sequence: CASSVQENTEAFF. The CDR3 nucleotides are TGTGCCAGCAGTGTACAGGAGAACACTGAAGCTTTCTTT.

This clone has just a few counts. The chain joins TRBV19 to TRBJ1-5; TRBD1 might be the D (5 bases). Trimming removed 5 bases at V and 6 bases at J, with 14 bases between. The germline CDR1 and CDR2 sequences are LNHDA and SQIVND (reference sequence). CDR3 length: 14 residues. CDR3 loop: CASSPPGQSQPQHF. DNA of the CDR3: TGTGCCAGTAGTCCTCCGGGGCAATCTCAGCCCCAGCATTTT.

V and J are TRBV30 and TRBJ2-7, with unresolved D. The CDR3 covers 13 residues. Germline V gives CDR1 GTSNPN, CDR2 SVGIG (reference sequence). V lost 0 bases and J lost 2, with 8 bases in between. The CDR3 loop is CAWSVTRAYEQYF. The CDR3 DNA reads TGTGCCTGGAGTGTAACCAGAGCCTACGAGCAGTACTTC.

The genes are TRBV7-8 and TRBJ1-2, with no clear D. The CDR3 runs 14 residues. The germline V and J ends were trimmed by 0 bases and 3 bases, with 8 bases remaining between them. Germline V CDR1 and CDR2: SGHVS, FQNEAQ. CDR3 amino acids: CASSLAQVDYGYTF. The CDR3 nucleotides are TGTGCCAGCAGCTTAGCGCAGGTCGACTATGGCTACACCTTC.

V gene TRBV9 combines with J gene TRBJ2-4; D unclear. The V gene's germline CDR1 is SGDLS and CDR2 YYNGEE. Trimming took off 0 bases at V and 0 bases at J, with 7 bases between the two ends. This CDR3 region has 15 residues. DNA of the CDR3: TGTGCCAGCAGCGTAGGAACCTTAGCCAAAAACATTCAGTACTTC. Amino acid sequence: CASSVGTLAKNIQYF.

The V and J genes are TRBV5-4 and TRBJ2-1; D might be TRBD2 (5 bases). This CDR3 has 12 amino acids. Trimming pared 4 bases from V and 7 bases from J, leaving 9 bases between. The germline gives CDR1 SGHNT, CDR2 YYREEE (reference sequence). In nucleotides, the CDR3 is TGTGCCAGCAGCCACTGGGAGAATGAGCAGTTCTTC. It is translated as CASSHWENEQFF.

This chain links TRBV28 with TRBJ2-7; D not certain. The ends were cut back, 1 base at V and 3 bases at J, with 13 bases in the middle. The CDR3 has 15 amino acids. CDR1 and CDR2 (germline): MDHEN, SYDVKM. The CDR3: CASSLYPLGYYEQYF. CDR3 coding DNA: TGTGCCAGCAGTTTATACCCCTTGGGGTACTACGAGCAGTACTTC.

CDR3 in DNA: TGCGCCAGCAGCTTGGGTAGAGACAATCAGCCCCAGCATTTT. Translation: CASSLGRDNQPQHF. The gene calls are TRBV5-1 and TRBJ1-5; D uncertain. V gave up 0 bases and J gave up 3 bases, with 7 bases separating them. Germline CDR1 reads SGHRS; CDR2 reads YFSETQ. This CDR3 has 14 residues.

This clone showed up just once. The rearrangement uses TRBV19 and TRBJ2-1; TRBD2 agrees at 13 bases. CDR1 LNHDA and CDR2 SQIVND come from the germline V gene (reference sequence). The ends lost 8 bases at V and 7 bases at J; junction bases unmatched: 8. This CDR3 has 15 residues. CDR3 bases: TGTGCCAGTTCCCGACTAGCGGGAGGCCAAAATGAGCAGTTCTTC. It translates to CASSRLAGGQNEQFF.

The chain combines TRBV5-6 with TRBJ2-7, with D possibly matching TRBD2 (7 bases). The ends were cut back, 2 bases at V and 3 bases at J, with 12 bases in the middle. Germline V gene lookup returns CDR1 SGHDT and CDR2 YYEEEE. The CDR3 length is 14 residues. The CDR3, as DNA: TGTGCCAGCAGCTTCCGAGGGGGGGGCTACGAGCAGTACTTC. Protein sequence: CASSFRGGGYEQYF.

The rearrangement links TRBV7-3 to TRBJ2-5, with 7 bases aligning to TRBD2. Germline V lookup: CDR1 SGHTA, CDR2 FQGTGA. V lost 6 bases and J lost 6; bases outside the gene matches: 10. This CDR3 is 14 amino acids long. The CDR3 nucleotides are TGTGCCAGCAGTTTGGGGGGGACTCAAAAGACCCAGTACTTC. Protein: CASSLGGTQKTQYF.

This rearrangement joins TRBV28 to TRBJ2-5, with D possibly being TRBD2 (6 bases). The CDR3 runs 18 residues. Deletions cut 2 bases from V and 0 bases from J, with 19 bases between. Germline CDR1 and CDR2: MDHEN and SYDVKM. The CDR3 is CASSLMATGGVNQETQYF. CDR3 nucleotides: TGTGCCAGCAGTTTAATGGCCACGGGCGGGGTTAACCAAGAGACCCAGTACTTC. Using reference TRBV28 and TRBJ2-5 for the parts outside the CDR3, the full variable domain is DVKVTQSSRYLVKRTGEKVFLECVQDMDHENMFWYRQDPGLGLRLIYFSYDVKMKEKGDIPEGYSVSREKKERFSLILESASTNQTSMYLCASSLMATGGVNQETQYFGPGTRLLVL.

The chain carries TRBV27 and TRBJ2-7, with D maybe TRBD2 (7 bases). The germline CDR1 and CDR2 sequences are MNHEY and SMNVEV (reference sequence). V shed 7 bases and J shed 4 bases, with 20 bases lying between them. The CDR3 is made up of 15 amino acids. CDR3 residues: CASTWSGTTLYEQYF. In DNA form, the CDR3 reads TGTGCCAGCACGTGGAGCGGGACAACACTATACGAGCAGTACTTC.

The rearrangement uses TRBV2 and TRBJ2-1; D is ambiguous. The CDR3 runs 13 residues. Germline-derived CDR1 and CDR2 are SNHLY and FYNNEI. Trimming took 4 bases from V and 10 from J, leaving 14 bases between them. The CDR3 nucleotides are TGTGCCAGCAGTGCGGGCGGTTCTGGGGAGCAGTTCTTC. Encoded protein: CASSAGGSGEQFF.

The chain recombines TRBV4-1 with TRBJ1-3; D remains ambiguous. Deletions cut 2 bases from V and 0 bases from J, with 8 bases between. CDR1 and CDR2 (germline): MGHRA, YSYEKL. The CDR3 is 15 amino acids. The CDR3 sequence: CASSQRTASGNTIYF. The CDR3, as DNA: TGCGCCAGCAGCCAAAGGACGGCCTCTGGAAACACCATATATTTT.

The CDR3 sequence: CASSFGGVAYEQYF. The CDR3 DNA reads TGTGCCAGCAGCTTCGGCGGAGTCGCCTACGAGCAGTACTTC. The gene calls are TRBV5-4 and TRBJ2-7; D gene uncertain. CDR1 is SGHNT and CDR2 is YYREEE in the germline V gene (reference sequence). The CDR3 is made up of 14 amino acids. V was pared by 2 bases and J by 2 bases, with 11 bases between.

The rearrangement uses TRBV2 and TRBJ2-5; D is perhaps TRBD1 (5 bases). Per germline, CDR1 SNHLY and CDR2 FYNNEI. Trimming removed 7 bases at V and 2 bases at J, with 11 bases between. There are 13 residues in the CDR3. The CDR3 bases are TGTGCCAGCATGACAGAACTACAAGAGACCCAGTACTTC. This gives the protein CASMTELQETQYF.

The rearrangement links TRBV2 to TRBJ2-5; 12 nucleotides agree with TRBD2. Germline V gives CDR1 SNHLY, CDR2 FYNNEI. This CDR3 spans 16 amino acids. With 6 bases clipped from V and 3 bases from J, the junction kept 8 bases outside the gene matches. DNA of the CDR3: TGTGCCAGCAGGGGGTGGACTAGCGGGGCGAAAGAGACCCAGTACTTC. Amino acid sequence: CASRGWTSGAKETQYF.

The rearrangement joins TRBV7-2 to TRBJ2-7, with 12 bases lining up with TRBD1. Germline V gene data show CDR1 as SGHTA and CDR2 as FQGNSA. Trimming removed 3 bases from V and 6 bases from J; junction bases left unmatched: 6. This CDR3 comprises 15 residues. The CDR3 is CASSFMGTGGSEQYF. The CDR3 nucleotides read TGTGCCAGCAGCTTTATGGGGACAGGGGGCTCCGAGCAGTACTTC.

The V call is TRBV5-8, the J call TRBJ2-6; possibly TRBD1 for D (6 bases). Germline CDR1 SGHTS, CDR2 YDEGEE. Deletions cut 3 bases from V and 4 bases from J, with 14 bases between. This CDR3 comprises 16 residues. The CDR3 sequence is CASSSTGLLGANVLTF. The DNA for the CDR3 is TGTGCCAGCAGCTCAACAGGGCTCCTCGGGGCCAACGTCCTGACTTTC.

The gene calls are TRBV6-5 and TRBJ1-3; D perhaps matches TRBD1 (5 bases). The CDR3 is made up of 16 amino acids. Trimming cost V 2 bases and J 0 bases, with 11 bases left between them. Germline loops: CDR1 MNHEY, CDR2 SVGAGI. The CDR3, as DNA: TGTGCCAGCAGTTACGGGGGGGTGAACTCTGGAAACACCATATATTTT. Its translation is CASSYGGVNSGNTIYF.

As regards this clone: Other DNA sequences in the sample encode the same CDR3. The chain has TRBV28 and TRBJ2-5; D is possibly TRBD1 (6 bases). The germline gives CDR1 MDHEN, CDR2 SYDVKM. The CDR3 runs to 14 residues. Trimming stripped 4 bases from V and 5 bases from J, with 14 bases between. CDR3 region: CASSSNRDRETQYF. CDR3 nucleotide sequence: TGTGCCAGCAGTTCCAACAGGGATCGGGAGACCCAGTACTTC.

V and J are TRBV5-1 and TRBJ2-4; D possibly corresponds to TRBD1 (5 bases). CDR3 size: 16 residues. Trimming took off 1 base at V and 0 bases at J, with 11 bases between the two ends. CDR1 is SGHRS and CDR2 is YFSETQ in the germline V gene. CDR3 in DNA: TGCGCCAGCAGCTTGAGCGACAGTATAGCCAAAAACATTCAGTACTTC. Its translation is CASSLSDSIAKNIQYF. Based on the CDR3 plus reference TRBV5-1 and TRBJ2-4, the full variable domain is KAGVTQTPRYLIKTRGQQVTLSCSPISGHRSVSWYQQTPGQGLQFLFEYFSETQRNKGNFPGRFSGRQFSNSRSEMNVSTLELGDSALYLCASSLSDSIAKNIQYFGAGTRLSVL.

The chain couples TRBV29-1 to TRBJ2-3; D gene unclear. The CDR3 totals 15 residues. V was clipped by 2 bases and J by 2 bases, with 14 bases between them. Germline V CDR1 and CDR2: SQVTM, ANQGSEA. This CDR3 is CSVERPELLTDTQYF. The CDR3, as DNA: TGCAGCGTTGAACGGCCAGAGCTACTCACAGATACGCAGTATTTT.

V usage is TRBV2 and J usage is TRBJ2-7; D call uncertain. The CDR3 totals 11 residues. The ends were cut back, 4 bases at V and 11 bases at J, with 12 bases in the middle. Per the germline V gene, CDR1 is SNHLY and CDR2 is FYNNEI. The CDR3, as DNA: TGTGCCAGCAGTGTTCGACTTTTCAAGTACTTC. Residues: CASSVRLFKYF.

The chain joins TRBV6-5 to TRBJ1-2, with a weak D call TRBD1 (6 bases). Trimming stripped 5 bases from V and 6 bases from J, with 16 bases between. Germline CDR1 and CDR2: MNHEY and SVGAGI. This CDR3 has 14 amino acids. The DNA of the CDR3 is TGTGCCAGCAGTGACCTCATAGGGGGTGATGGCTACACCTTC. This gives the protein CASSDLIGGDGYTF.